A single sample gave rise to the 30 T cell receptor beta chains below, sequenced in a study of CD8+ T cells in alopecia areata listed by TCRdb under 2018. The library was built by means of the immunoSEQ multiplex PCR assay. To provide template for TCR sequencing, every sample had RNA extracted and reverse transcribed into cDNA. Entries here come from immuneACCESS through TCRdb and include only in-frame sequences with V and J called. Some clones fail to appear in such tables; in the studies checked, an unresolved V gene covers under half of the shortfall, and the cause of the remainder is unknown. The sample data list approximately 150,000 clones, and 55% of these were observed just once. Jointly, the top ten make up around 5% of the sample. The sequenced sample was CD4+ T cells sorted from blood. These receptors were collected from a human donor in good health.

The chain employs TRBV29-1 and TRBJ2-5; TRBD2 aligns across 10 bases. The CDR3 covers 15 residues. Germline CDR1 SQVTM, CDR2 ANQGSEA. Trimming took 4 bases from V and 4 from J; bases not matched to a gene: 9. This chain's CDR3 is CSVAPTSGERETQYF. The DNA of the CDR3 is TGCAGCGTTGCCCCAACTAGCGGGGAACGAGAGACCCAGTACTTC.

V and J are TRBV9 and TRBJ2-7; no clear D gene. Germline assignment: CDR1 SGDLS and CDR2 YYNGEE. There are 13 residues in the CDR3. The V end was cut by 0 bases, the J end by 3 bases, with 7 bases between. This chain's CDR3 is CASSVGADYEQYF. CDR3 sequence (DNA): TGTGCCAGCAGCGTAGGGGCTGACTACGAGCAGTACTTC.

This clone was seen a few times. The chain employs TRBV29-1 and TRBJ2-1; 15 nucleotides align to TRBD2. The trim removed 5 bases at V and 5 bases at J, leaving 7 bases unmatched. The CDR3 spans 16 residues. Germline values: CDR1 SQVTM, CDR2 ANQGSEA. CDR3 in amino acids: CSVTGTSGGKHNEQFF. In DNA, the CDR3 is TGCAGCGTTACCGGGACTAGCGGGGGGAAACACAATGAGCAGTTCTTC.

The chain joins TRBV2 to TRBJ1-1; D remains ambiguous. Germline values: CDR1 SNHLY, CDR2 FYNNEI. V lost 6 bases and J lost 0, with 14 bases in between. This CDR3 has 15 amino acids. In DNA, the CDR3 is TGTGCCAGCAGACCAACCTTAGGGATGAACACTGAAGCTTTCTTT. Translating gives CASRPTLGMNTEAFF. The variable domain in full, with the rest retrieved from reference TRBV2 and TRBJ1-1, is EPEVTQTPSHQVTQMGQEVILRCVPISNHLYFYWYRQILGQKVEFLVSFYNNEISEKSEIFDDQFSVERPDGSNFTLKIRSTKLEDSAMYFCASRPTLGMNTEAFFGQGTRLTVV.

This rearrangement joins TRBV30 to TRBJ2-4; possibly TRBD2 for D (7 bases). Per the germline V gene, CDR1 is GTSNPN and CDR2 is SVGIG (reference sequence). The CDR3 has 15 residues. V was cut by 0 bases and J by 3 bases, with 12 bases left in between. The CDR3 protein is CAWSVGGAVKNIQYF. The CDR3 region has the DNA TGTGCCTGGAGTGTAGGGGGGGCAGTCAAAAACATTCAGTACTTC.

A few counts support this clone. This sequence joins TRBV7-2 and TRBJ1-2; possibly TRBD1 for D (5 bases). This CDR3 has 13 residues. Trimming took off 0 bases at V and 8 bases at J, with 10 bases between the two ends. Germline assignment: CDR1 SGHTA and CDR2 FQGNSA. The CDR3 is CASSLAGERGYTF. CDR3 nucleotide sequence: TGTGCCAGCAGCTTAGCGGGGGAGAGGGGCTACACCTTC.

The rearrangement links TRBV7-2 to TRBJ2-7; D not resolved. Looked up from germline, CDR1 is SGHTA and CDR2 is FQGNSA. The CDR3 sequence is 12 residues long. Trimming pared 1 base from V and 7 bases from J, leaving 8 bases between. Here the CDR3 DNA reads TGTGCCAGCAGCTTAGGGCAGGCTGAGCAGTACTTC. It is translated as CASSLGQAEQYF.

The chain's CDR3 is CSVDQGVAQYF. The CDR3 bases are TGCAGCGTGGACCAGGGTGTGGCCCAGTACTTC. The chain links TRBV29-1 to TRBJ2-5, with a tentative D call TRBD1 (5 bases). There are 11 residues in the CDR3. The germline V gene has CDR1 SQVTM and CDR2 ANQGSEA. V was clipped by 6 bases and J by 9 bases, with 14 bases between them.

As for this clone: One end of the junction is discordant with germline, which a read error may explain. CDR3 in amino acids: CSVWFHGDSDFF. DNA of the CDR3: TGCAGCGTATGGTTCCACGGGGACTCAGATTTTTTT. This sequence joins TRBV29-1 and TRBJ1-1, with D possibly being TRBD1 (5 bases). Germline V gene lookup returns CDR1 SQVTM and CDR2 ANQGSEA. The CDR3 is made up of 12 amino acids.

This clone occurred many times. V and J are TRBV11-1 and TRBJ2-5; possible D gene TRBD1, 5 bases. Looked up from germline, CDR1 is SGHAT and CDR2 is FQDESV (reference sequence). The CDR3 sequence is 12 residues long. Trimming removed 5 bases at V and 7 bases at J, with 11 bases between. CDR3 amino acids: CASSPQGRTQYF. For the CDR3, the DNA is TGTGCCAGCAGCCCCCAGGGAAGGACCCAGTACTTC.

The chain is built from TRBV7-9 and TRBJ2-5; D is perhaps TRBD1 or TRBD2 (5 bases each). Germline V gives CDR1 SEHNR, CDR2 FQNEAQ (reference sequence). Trimming took off 5 bases at V and 5 bases at J, with 15 bases between the two ends. The CDR3 loop spans 14 amino acids. CDR3 residues: CASSGRVRGETQYF. CDR3 coding DNA: TGTGCCAGCAGCGGCAGGGTACGAGGGGAGACCCAGTACTTC.

This clone was seen many times. This chain joins TRBV7-3 and TRBJ2-1; 15 positions match TRBD2. Trimming removed 5 bases from V and 10 bases from J; junction bases left unmatched: 6. The CDR3 runs 15 residues. Germline CDR1 reads SGHTA; CDR2 reads FQGTGA. The CDR3, as DNA: TGTGCCAGCAGCCCTGGACTAGCGGGAGGGGAGGAGCAGTTCTTC. This gives the protein CASSPGLAGGEEQFF.

This clone was seen just once. V gene TRBV6-5 combines with J gene TRBJ1-4; no clear D. V gave up 4 bases and J gave up 5 bases, with 17 bases separating them. The germline V gene has CDR1 MNHEY and CDR2 SVGAGI. The CDR3 is 16 residues long. The CDR3 DNA reads as TGTGCCAGCAGTTGGTCGAAGTCTGGGCGGAATGAAAAACTGTTTTTT. It specifies CASSWSKSGRNEKLFF.

Here the CDR3 reads CASSRLGSPRPDTQYF. The DNA of the CDR3 is TGCGCCAGCAGCAGACTCGGGAGTCCTAGACCAGATACGCAGTATTTT. The rearrangement joins TRBV5-1 to TRBJ2-3; weak D call: TRBD2 (6 bases). This CDR3 comprises 16 residues. Germline V gene sequence: CDR1 SGHRS, CDR2 YFSETQ. The V end was cut by 4 bases, the J end by 4 bases, with 19 bases between.

The chain uses TRBV2 and TRBJ1-2, with D perhaps TRBD1 (5 bases). CDR1 SNHLY and CDR2 FYNNEI come from the germline V gene. V was trimmed by 5 bases and J by 6 bases, leaving 10 bases between them. The CDR3 is made up of 12 amino acids. The CDR3 nucleotides read TGTGCCAGCAGTCCGATAGGGGATGGCTACACCTTC. It encodes CASSPIGDGYTF.

This sequence joins TRBV2 and TRBJ2-6; maybe TRBD2 (5 bases). Germline CDR1 reads SNHLY; CDR2 reads FYNNEI. The V gene lost 4 bases and the J gene lost 1 base, with 11 bases spanning the gap. The CDR3 has 16 residues. The CDR3 loop reads CASSVDSQSGANVLTF. The CDR3 nucleotides read TGTGCCAGCAGTGTGGACTCACAGTCTGGGGCCAACGTCCTGACTTTC. Full variable domain (rest looked up from reference TRBV2 and TRBJ2-6): EPEVTQTPSHQVTQMGQEVILRCVPISNHLYFYWYRQILGQKVEFLVSFYNNEISEKSEIFDDQFSVERPDGSNFTLKIRSTKLEDSAMYFCASSVDSQSGANVLTFGAGSRLTVL.

The rearrangement uses TRBV19 and TRBJ2-1; 8 nucleotides align to TRBD2. The ends lost 6 bases at V and 2 bases at J; junction bases unmatched: 6. This CDR3 is built from 15 residues. The V gene's germline CDR1 is LNHDA and CDR2 SQIVND (reference sequence). The CDR3 nucleotides are TGTGCCAGTAGCTCAACTAGCGGCACCTACAATGAGCAGTTCTTC. This translates into CASSSTSGTYNEQFF.

The J gene is TRBJ1-2, the V gene TRBV4-2, with D uncertain. The germline V gene encodes CDR1 LGHNA and CDR2 YNFKEQ. V lost 0 bases and J 1 base, leaving 9 bases between the germline ends. This CDR3 contains 15 residues. CDR3 protein: CASSQDSESNYGYTF. In nucleotides, the CDR3 is TGTGCCAGCAGCCAAGATTCGGAGAGTAACTATGGCTACACCTTC.

The chain uses TRBV27 and TRBJ2-5; possibly TRBD2 for D (5 bases). Germline V gene lookup returns CDR1 MNHEY and CDR2 SMNVEV (reference sequence). The CDR3 consists of 13 residues. V gave up 6 bases and J gave up 1 base, with 9 bases separating them. CDR3 in amino acids: CASSLRGQETQYF. The CDR3, as DNA: TGTGCCAGCAGCCTTCGGGGCCAAGAGACCCAGTACTTC.

Details on this clone: The sample carries other DNA sequences with the same CDR3. The V gene is TRBV27, the J gene TRBJ1-2; TRBD1 matches at 7 bases. The J segment lost 2 bases and the V segment lost 3 bases, leaving 0 bases of the junction unmatched. Germline CDR1 MNHEY, CDR2 SMNVEV (reference sequence). The CDR3 has 13 amino acids. CDR3 nucleotide sequence: TGTGCCAGCAGTTTGACAGGGAACTATGGCTACACCTTC. Protein sequence: CASSLTGNYGYTF.

The chain couples TRBV29-1 to TRBJ2-5, with a tentative D call TRBD2 (5 bases). Per the germline V gene, CDR1 is SQVTM and CDR2 is ANQGSEA. The V end was cut by 7 bases, the J end by 5 bases, with 8 bases between. This CDR3 has 10 residues. The CDR3 is CSARGETQYF. The DNA for the CDR3 is TGCAGCGCTAGAGGGGAGACCCAGTACTTC.

This rearrangement joins TRBV4-1 to TRBJ1-2; no definite D call. Germline CDR1 reads MGHRA; CDR2 reads YSYEKL. The CDR3 has 12 amino acids. Trimming pared 4 bases from V and 8 bases from J, leaving 11 bases between. This CDR3 reads CASSLGLGGYTF. DNA for the CDR3: TGCGCCAGCAGCCTGGGATTGGGGGGCTACACCTTC.

This chain connects TRBV19 to TRBJ1-2, with 10 bases lining up with TRBD1. Germline assignment: CDR1 LNHDA and CDR2 SQIVND (reference sequence). V dropped 7 bases and J dropped 7; count of bases not matched to a gene: 9. CDR3 size: 14 residues. For the CDR3, the DNA is TGTGCCAGTACAGGGAGGACAGGGGGTATTGGCTACACCTTC. Encoded protein: CASTGRTGGIGYTF.

V gene TRBV29-1 combines with J gene TRBJ2-7; no clear D. The germline V gene encodes CDR1 SQVTM and CDR2 ANQGSEA. This CDR3 is 12 amino acids long. V lost 1 base and J lost 3, with 7 bases in between. The CDR3, as DNA: TGCAGCGTTGAAGGTCCGGGCTACGAGCAGTACTTC. Amino acids: CSVEGPGYEQYF.

The chain recombines TRBV30 with TRBJ2-5; D unclear. CDR3 length: 13 amino acids. V was clipped by 1 base and J by 2 bases, with 8 bases between them. Germline loops: CDR1 GTSNPN, CDR2 SVGIG (reference sequence). CDR3 DNA: TGTGCCTGGAGTGCTGGGTTTCAAGAGACCCAGTACTTC. It codes for CAWSAGFQETQYF. The full variable domain, its missing parts supplied by reference TRBV30 and TRBJ2-5, is SQTIHQWPATLVQPVGSPLSLECTVEGTSNPNLYWYRQAAGRGLQLLFYSVGIGQISSEVPQNLSASRPQDRQFILSSKKLLLSDSGFYLCAWSAGFQETQYFGPGTRLLVL.

The gene calls are TRBV15 and TRBJ1-1; maybe TRBD1 (5 bases). Germline V CDR1 and CDR2: LNHNV, YYDKDF (reference sequence). Deletions cut 5 bases from V and 7 bases from J, with 20 bases between. The CDR3 length is 15 residues. The DNA for the CDR3 is TGTGCCACCAGCCCCTTCGGGGGGGAAGAAGTTGAAGCTTTCTTT. The encoded protein is CATSPFGGEEVEAFF.

V gene TRBV6-5 combines with J gene TRBJ1-2; D ambiguous. The CDR3 length is 13 residues. Germline assignment: CDR1 MNHEY and CDR2 SVGAGI. Deletions cut 5 bases from V and 2 bases from J, with 9 bases between. As DNA, the CDR3 is TGTGCCAGCAGTGTGAGGATGAACTATGGCTACACCTTC. It specifies CASSVRMNYGYTF.

The J gene is TRBJ2-5, the V gene TRBV28; 8 positions match TRBD1. CDR1 and CDR2 from the germline V gene are MDHEN and SYDVKM. The CDR3 extends over 13 amino acids. V gave up 6 bases and J gave up 5 bases; unmatched junction bases: 5. This CDR3 is CASRSTGVETQYF. The CDR3 nucleotides are TGTGCCAGCAGATCGACAGGGGTGGAGACCCAGTACTTC.

The V gene is TRBV6-5, the J gene TRBJ1-3, with D maybe TRBD1 (6 bases). The germline V gene has CDR1 MNHEY and CDR2 SVGAGI. CDR3 length: 13 amino acids. The V and J ends lost 6 bases and 0 bases respectively, with 6 bases between them. CDR3: CASRDSSGNTIYF. As DNA, the CDR3 is TGTGCCAGCAGGGACAGCTCTGGAAACACCATATATTTT.

CDR3 loop: CASSQDLAFGEQYF. CDR3 bases: TGTGCCAGCAGCCAAGATCTGGCTTTTGGAGAGCAGTACTTC. This chain connects TRBV14 to TRBJ2-7; D gene ambiguous. This CDR3 has 14 amino acids. CDR1 SGHDN and CDR2 FVKESK come from the germline V gene. V was pared by 0 bases and J by 7 bases, with 13 bases between. The full variable domain, its missing parts supplied by reference TRBV14 and TRBJ2-7, is EAGVTQFPSHSVIEKGQTVTLRCDPISGHDNLYWYRRVMGKEIKFLLHFVKESKQDESGMPNNRFLAERTGGTYSTLKVQPAELEDSGVYFCASSQDLAFGEQYFGPGTRLTVT.